The sequence of this T cell receptor (beta chain) was determined in a study of T cell repertoires in cytomegalovirus infection (dated by TCRdb to between 2017 and 2020). A note on the overall study: The peptide stimulations were aimed at well-studied HLA-B-restricted epitopes as well as recently identified HLA-C-restricted CMV epitopes, whose presentation resists viral immunomodulation. Donor HLA type was relevant to the analysis, as public TCR beta signatures indicated carriage of CMV infection together with the matching HLA type.

From a lookup of the germline V gene (reference sequence), CDR1 and CDR2 are SGHKS and YYEKEE. Trimming leaves V shorter by 5 bases and J shorter by 6 bases, with the junction holding 7 bases beyond the gene matches. From its cysteine to its phenylalanine, the CDR3 spans 13 amino acids. CDR3 DNA is the only sequence kept; it has 39 bases, read in frame from the first base. General conclusions and limits of the study: In both this cohort and an independent cohort of several hundred donors, the cumulative frequency of public TCR beta family members distinguished carriers of CMV infection plus the relevant HLA type. The ex vivo response was dominated by HLA-C-restricted CMV-specific TCR beta clonotypes, which also provided the single most frequent clonotype in two of eight donors.

Sequencing instrument: Illumina HiSeq 1500. TCRdb cleaned the public reads at Q25 with fastp, built clones with MiXCR and kept in-frame beta chains. Each record represents a unique CDR3 protein, reported with the most common genes and DNA among its rows. This sample has 900,000 to 950,000 distinct CDR3 sequences in its table, and roughly a third of those were observed once. The ten largest make up 13% of the sample. The intended sense of this specimen's treatment or condition label: in vitro stimulation with specific CMV peptide epitopes to enrich CMV-specific T cells. To note about this clonotype: Its cognate antigen has yet to be identified. Base qualities are not at hand, and no much larger clone is one base apart.

This receptor chain uses TRBV5-5 and TRBJ1-1; TRBD1 aligns with 7 central bases. The receptor comes from a human donor in good health (CMV status not recorded). Some clones in this sample may be carry-over from other donors' samples. The sequencing used cultured CD8+ T cells from PBMCs, collected from culture after CMV antigen stimulation. The DNA sequence follows: TGTGCCAGCAGTCTACAGGGGTGGGCTGAAGCTTTCTTT. Its translation reads: CASSLQGWAEAFF.